These 26 T cell receptor beta chains were all obtained from the same sample, sequenced in a study of T-cell reconstitution after alpha-beta-depleted transplantation in children. Preparation of the TCRbeta library used unique molecular identifiers. One entry per CDR3 protein results from TCRdb running MiXCR on the PCR reads. The profile shows around 360,000 distinct CDR3 sequences, approximately 10% of them singletons. The sequences come from PBMCs from the stem cell graft donor, collected from the stem cell graft. These receptors were obtained from a human donor who donated a stem cell graft to a child with acute lymphoblastic leukemia.

This clonotype was picked up a small number of times. The chain has TRBV7-2 and TRBJ2-7; 8 bases align to TRBD1. This CDR3 has 14 amino acids. The V and J ends lost 1 base and 7 bases, in that order; junction bases with no gene match: 6. Germline values: CDR1 SGHTA, CDR2 FQGNSA. CDR3 in amino acids: CASSLGQGSREQYF. CDR3 in DNA: TGTGCCAGCAGCTTAGGACAGGGGTCTAGGGAGCAGTACTTC. Filled out from reference TRBV7-2 and TRBJ2-7, the complete variable domain reads GAGVSQSPSNKVTEKGKDVELRCDPISGHTALYWYRQSLGQGLEFLIYFQGNSAPDKSGLPSDRFSAERTGGSVSTLTIQRTQQEDSAVYLCASSLGQGSREQYFGPGTRLTVT.

V and J are TRBV5-1 and TRBJ2-2; 9 bases are a match to TRBD1. The CDR3 length is 15 residues. Germline-derived CDR1 and CDR2 are SGHRS and YFSETQ. The junction had 6 bases not matched to a gene; V was cut back by 5 bases and J by 4 bases. The CDR3 DNA reads as TGCGCCAGCAGACCTGGGACAGGGAGCACCGGGGAGCTGTTTTTT. This encodes CASRPGTGSTGELFF.

This clonotype was picked up many times. This sequence joins TRBV6-5 and TRBJ2-1, with 11 bases identical to TRBD1. CDR3 length: 14 residues. Germline-derived CDR1 and CDR2 are MNHEY and SVGAGI. Trimming cost V 6 bases and J 6 bases; bases outside gene matches: 4. This CDR3 is CASRPGTGGNEQFF. The CDR3 coding sequence is TGTGCCAGCAGGCCCGGGACAGGGGGCAATGAGCAGTTCTTC.

Here the CDR3 reads CATSRAQSSYNSPLHF. CDR3 nucleotides: TGTGCCACCAGCAGAGCACAGAGCTCCTATAATTCACCCCTCCACTTT. This sequence joins TRBV15 and TRBJ1-6; D remains ambiguous. Germline lookup yields CDR1 LNHNV and CDR2 YYDKDF (reference sequence). This CDR3 region has 16 residues. The ends were cut back, 1 base at V and 0 bases at J, with 7 bases in the middle.

There are many counts of this clonotype. The gene calls are TRBV4-3 and TRBJ2-3, with D uncertain. Trimming removed 0 bases at V and 1 base at J, with 8 bases between. This CDR3 comprises 15 residues. Germline V CDR1 and CDR2: LGHNA, YSLEER. CDR3 nucleotide sequence: TGCGCCAGCAGCCAAGATAACGGCGGCACAGATACGCAGTATTTT. Translating it yields CASSQDNGGTDTQYF.

This clonotype was picked up a small number of times. For the CDR3, the DNA is TGTGCCAGCAGCTCGACTAGCGGGAGTGGGGCCTACGAGCAGTACTTC. This encodes CASSSTSGSGAYEQYF. The chain joins TRBV7-2 to TRBJ2-7; 12 bases fit TRBD2. The CDR3 length is 16 residues. The germline V gene has CDR1 SGHTA and CDR2 FQGNSA. J lost 2 bases, V lost 4 bases, and 6 bases had no gene match.

Ten or more counts support this clonotype. This rearrangement joins TRBV24-1 to TRBJ2-2, with D hard to call. The germline V and J ends were trimmed by 0 bases and 4 bases, with 5 bases remaining between them. The CDR3 loop spans 14 amino acids. Germline lookup yields CDR1 KGHDR and CDR2 SFDVKD. The CDR3 bases are TGTGCCACCAGTGATTTGCGCCCCACCGGGGAGCTGTTTTTT. Its protein product is CATSDLRPTGELFF.

The chain is built from TRBV7-2 and TRBJ2-1; D perhaps matches TRBD2 (5 bases). The CDR3 loop spans 13 amino acids. The V gene lost 7 bases and the J gene lost 3 bases, with 10 bases spanning the gap. The V gene's germline CDR1 is SGHTA and CDR2 FQGNSA. This chain's CDR3 is CASIKDFYNEQFF. The CDR3 coding sequence is TGTGCCAGCATCAAGGACTTCTACAATGAGCAGTTCTTC.

This clonotype has a handful of counts. The chain links TRBV7-9 to TRBJ2-5; 10 bases are a match to TRBD2. Trimming removed 5 bases from V and 12 bases from J; junction bases left unmatched: 15. The length of the CDR3 is 15 residues. Germline V gene lookup returns CDR1 SEHNR and CDR2 FQNEAQ (reference sequence). The CDR3 sequence: CASSPRSSGGSRKYF. CDR3 nucleotide sequence: TGTGCCAGCAGCCCCCGGTCTAGCGGGGGCTCGAGGAAGTACTTC.

The genes are TRBV7-8 and TRBJ2-1; D remains unclear. The CDR3 contains 12 residues. Trimming removed 2 bases from V and 8 bases from J, with 7 bases in between. Looked up from germline, CDR1 is SGHVS and CDR2 is FQNEAQ. The CDR3 DNA reads TGTGCCAGCAGCTTACTGAGCCATGAGCAGTTCTTC. Translation gives CASSLLSHEQFF.

This clonotype was counted ten times or more. This chain connects TRBV7-2 to TRBJ2-3, with 7 nucleotides matching TRBD1. This CDR3 spans 15 amino acids. The junction had 8 bases not matched to a gene; V was cut back by 6 bases and J by 2 bases. Germline assignment: CDR1 SGHTA and CDR2 FQGNSA. Here the CDR3 reads CASRRGGRDTDTQYF. The CDR3 nucleotides are TGTGCCAGCAGGCGAGGGGGCCGCGACACAGATACGCAGTATTTT. Using reference TRBV7-2 and TRBJ2-3 for the parts outside the CDR3, the full variable domain is GAGVSQSPSNKVTEKGKDVELRCDPISGHTALYWYRQSLGQGLEFLIYFQGNSAPDKSGLPSDRFSAERTGGSVSTLTIQRTQQEDSAVYLCASRRGGRDTDTQYFGPGTRLTVL.

This chain connects TRBV5-1 to TRBJ2-3; TRBD1 matches at 7 bases. With 0 bases clipped from V and 4 bases from J, the junction kept 8 bases outside the gene matches. The CDR3 is made up of 16 amino acids. Germline loops: CDR1 SGHRS, CDR2 YFSETQ. CDR3 protein: CASSLVRDSGADTQYF. The CDR3, as DNA: TGCGCCAGCAGCTTGGTCCGGGACAGCGGCGCAGATACGCAGTATTTT.

The V and J genes are TRBV9 and TRBJ2-2; D tentatively fits TRBD1 or TRBD2 (5 bases each). V was pared by 3 bases and J by 1 base, with 10 bases between. This CDR3 spans 15 amino acids. Germline loops: CDR1 SGDLS, CDR2 YYNGEE. CDR3 DNA sequence: TGTGCCAGCAGCGCGGGGACGATGAACACCGGGGAGCTGTTTTTT. Protein sequence: CASSAGTMNTGELFF.

The gene calls are TRBV10-3 and TRBJ2-4; 10 positions match TRBD1. Trimming at V came to 0 bases and at J to 0 bases, leaving 11 bases not matched to a gene. This CDR3 is built from 20 residues. The germline gives CDR1 ENHRY, CDR2 SYGVKD. The CDR3 loop is CAISESAGTGAPLAKNIQYF. CDR3 nucleotides: TGTGCCATCAGTGAGTCAGCCGGGACAGGGGCCCCCTTAGCCAAAAACATTCAGTACTTC.

J is TRBJ2-3 and V is TRBV5-1, with 10 bases that match TRBD2. Per the germline V gene, CDR1 is SGHRS and CDR2 is YFSETQ. The CDR3 consists of 13 residues. After removal of 5 bases from V and 10 bases from J, the junction contained 7 bases not matched to a gene. CDR3 nucleotide sequence: TGCGCCAGCAGACTCGAGACTAGCGGGTCGCAGTATTTT. Translation gives CASRLETSGSQYF.

This clonotype was recorded a few times. This rearrangement joins TRBV30 to TRBJ1-3; D is uncertain. V was pared by 0 bases and J by 4 bases, with 10 bases between. CDR1 and CDR2 from the germline V gene are GTSNPN and SVGIG (reference sequence). There are 14 residues in the CDR3. The CDR3 sequence: CAWSVGQPGNTIYF. For the CDR3, the DNA is TGTGCCTGGAGTGTAGGGCAGCCCGGAAACACCATATATTTT.

The V and J genes are TRBV4-1 and TRBJ2-1, with 7 bases fitting TRBD2. Looked up from germline, CDR1 is MGHRA and CDR2 is YSYEKL. CDR3 size: 16 residues. Trimming at V came to 4 bases and at J to 4 bases, leaving 10 bases not matched to a gene. This CDR3 reads CASSPGSGLGYNEQFF. The CDR3 region has the DNA TGCGCCAGCAGCCCAGGGAGTGGACTAGGATACAATGAGCAGTTCTTC.

The chain links TRBV5-1 to TRBJ2-3, with D possibly being TRBD2 (6 bases). From germline, CDR1 is SGHRS and CDR2 YFSETQ. There are 15 residues in the CDR3. Trimming left V 3 bases short and J 2 bases short, with 13 bases between. The CDR3 bases are TGCGCCAGCAGCTGGGAGGCAGCTACCACAGATACGCAGTATTTT. It translates to CASSWEAATTDTQYF.

A few counts support this clonotype. CDR3 loop: CASSLPGKETQYF. In nucleotides, the CDR3 is TGTGCCAGCAGCTTACCCGGGAAAGAGACCCAGTACTTC. V gene TRBV7-9 combines with J gene TRBJ2-5; tentatively, D is TRBD2 (5 bases). Trimming shortened V by 2 bases and J by 3 bases, and 7 bases separated the two germline ends. The germline V gene has CDR1 SEHNR and CDR2 FQNEAQ (reference sequence). There are 13 residues in the CDR3.

This clonotype came up once. The gene calls are TRBV19 and TRBJ2-3; tentative D call: TRBD2 (6 bases). Germline V gene lookup returns CDR1 LNHDA and CDR2 SQIVND (reference sequence). V was pared by 2 bases and J by 0 bases, with 9 bases between. The CDR3 contains 15 residues. CDR3 coding DNA: TGTGCCAGTAGTATATCAAGCGGGAGCACAGATACGCAGTATTTT. It encodes CASSISSGSTDTQYF.

This clonotype has a count of ten or more. The genes are TRBV4-1 and TRBJ2-3, with TRBD1 matching 7 bases. The germline V gene has CDR1 MGHRA and CDR2 YSYEKL. Trimming took 6 bases from V and 2 from J; bases not matched to a gene: 8. The length of the CDR3 is 15 residues. The CDR3, as DNA: TGCGCCAGCAGTCCCGGACAGGAATACACAGATACGCAGTATTTT. Its translation: CASSPGQEYTDTQYF.

There are many counts of this clonotype. The J gene is TRBJ2-7, the V gene TRBV4-2, with TRBD2 matching over 7 bases. The ends lost 0 bases at V and 0 bases at J; junction bases unmatched: 2. The CDR3 extends over 15 amino acids. Germline lookup yields CDR1 LGHNA and CDR2 YNFKEQ. The CDR3 DNA reads TGTGCCAGCAGCCAAGATCGCGGGAGCTCCTACGAGCAGTACTTC. Translated, it gives CASSQDRGSSYEQYF.

The chain is built from TRBV27 and TRBJ2-1, with 8 bases fitting TRBD2. The CDR3 sequence is 14 residues long. Per germline, CDR1 MNHEY and CDR2 SMNVEV (reference sequence). V lost 2 bases to trimming and J lost 9 bases; unmatched junction nucleotides: 6. The CDR3 nucleotides are TGTGCCAGCAGTTTAATAGCACGGGGGGGTGAGCAGTTCTTC. Translation: CASSLIARGGEQFF.

CDR3 residues: CASSRKREQFF. CDR3 in DNA: TGTGCCAGCAGCCGGAAGCGGGAGCAGTTCTTC. The rearrangement joins TRBV6-5 to TRBJ2-1; D is possibly TRBD2 (5 bases). Trimming shortened V by 6 bases and J by 10 bases, and 10 bases separated the two germline ends. Germline CDR1 is MNHEY and CDR2 is SVGAGI. This CDR3 has 11 amino acids.

In its sample, this clonotype was seen many times. The chain carries TRBV5-1 and TRBJ2-2, with 7 nucleotides matching TRBD2. The CDR3 spans 16 residues. The ends lost 0 bases at V and 1 base at J; junction bases unmatched: 3. Germline V gene lookup returns CDR1 SGHRS and CDR2 YFSETQ. This CDR3 is CASSLESGVNTGELFF. CDR3 sequence (DNA): TGCGCCAGCAGCTTGGAGAGCGGGGTGAACACCGGGGAGCTGTTTTTT.

As for this clonotype: A much larger clone differs from this one at a single base, so this may be a read error. The rearrangement joins TRBV20-1 to TRBJ2-1; 7 positions match TRBD2. Germline V gene sequence: CDR1 DFQATT, CDR2 SNEGSKA (reference sequence). This CDR3 has 15 amino acids. V trimming: 0 bases; J trimming: 7 bases; junction bases outside the gene matches: 9. The CDR3 reads CSAREAGRGENEQFF. As DNA, the CDR3 is TGCAGTGCTAGAGAAGCGGGACGGGGCGAAAATGAGCAGTTCTTC.